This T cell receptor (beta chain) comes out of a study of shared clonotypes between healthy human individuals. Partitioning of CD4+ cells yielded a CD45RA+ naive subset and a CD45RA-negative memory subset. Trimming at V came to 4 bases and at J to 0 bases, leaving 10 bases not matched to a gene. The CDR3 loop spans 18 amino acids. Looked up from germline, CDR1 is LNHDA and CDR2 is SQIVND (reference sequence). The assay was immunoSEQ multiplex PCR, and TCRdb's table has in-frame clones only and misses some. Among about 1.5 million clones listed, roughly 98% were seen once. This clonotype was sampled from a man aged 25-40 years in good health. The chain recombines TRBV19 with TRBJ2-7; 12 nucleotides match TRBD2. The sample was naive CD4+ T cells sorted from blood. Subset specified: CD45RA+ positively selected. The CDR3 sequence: CASSREVGLAGGSYEQYF. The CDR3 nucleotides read TGTGCCAGTAGTAGAGAGGTGGGACTAGCGGGCGGCTCCTACGAGCAGTACTTC.